This T cell receptor beta chain was obtained from a study of blood T cell repertoires in COVID-19. The ends were cut back, 5 bases at V and 0 bases at J, with 6 bases in the middle. This CDR3 region has 13 residues. Germline V gene sequence: CDR1 SGHNT, CDR2 YENEEA. Assay: immunoSEQ multiplex PCR; the TCRdb copy retains only in-frame clones and omits some. The table has about 380,000 clones, approximately 90% seen once. Membership in each cohort depended on participant-reported clinical history. Sequencing was done on a sample of PBMCs or T cells enriched from blood (not recorded which). The sequence was collected from a woman younger than 35 who had recovered from COVID-19. The chain joins TRBV11-3 to TRBJ2-3; D gene uncertain. CDR3 amino acids: CASSDTSTDTQYF. For the CDR3, the DNA is TGTGCCAGCAGCGACACTAGCACAGATACGCAGTATTTT.